This TCR beta chain was documented in a study of blood T cell repertoires in COVID-19. Turning to the study itself: The United States, Italy and Spain supplied acute and convalescent COVID-19 samples.

Some clones are missing from TCRdb's copy, which holds only in-frame ones; the method was immunoSEQ multiplex PCR. Of some 150,000 clones detected, 86% appear once; the ten largest clones hold about 3.5%. There are 15 residues in the CDR3. V shed 1 base and J shed 1 base, with 7 bases lying between them. In germline, CDR1 is SGHTA, CDR2 FQGTGA. This clone has just one count. V and J are TRBV7-3 and TRBJ2-2; TRBD2 is a possible D gene (5 bases). Material for sequencing was peripheral blood. This TCR was recovered from a man between 65 and 85 years old with acute or convalescent COVID-19. CDR3 nucleotide sequence: TGTGCCAGCAGCTTAAGTGGGAGGAACACCGGGGAGCTGTTTTTT. As protein: CASSLSGRNTGELFF.